This T cell receptor (beta chain) was captured in a study of cytomegalovirus exposure and HLA in healthy donors. Study as a whole: Sequencing of around 200 million T cells in an earlier analysis found 100 million to 140 million unique TCR beta sequences.

V shed 4 bases and J shed 3 bases, with 20 bases lying between them. Germline CDR1 is SGHDT and CDR2 is YYEEEE. This CDR3 spans 16 amino acids. Concerning this clone itself: Its target is not known.

Both 60 Vbeta primers and 13 Jbeta primers went into the PCR. The protocol was immunoSEQ multiplex PCR, while the TCRdb copy is restricted to in-frame clones and leaves out a portion. There are roughly 180,000 clones in the sample; approximately 80% occur only once, and 1.3% lies in the top ten. Study outcomes and limitations: Cytomegalovirus status was reportedly diagnosed by the classifier with high specificity and sensitivity.

Material: PBMCs. This receptor was taken from a man between 25 and 39 years old in good health and CMV-seronegative. The chain has TRBV5-6 and TRBJ2-7, with D maybe TRBD2 (5 bases). CDR3 sequence (DNA): TGTGCCAGCAGCACGCTCCTCGCAATACGGGGCTACGAGCAGTACTTC. This codes for CASSTLLAIRGYEQYF.